The clone carrying this T cell receptor beta chain was detected a few times. These data originate in a study of blood T cell repertoires in COVID-19. Study-level background: Sources were T cells, B-cell-depleted T cells, or PBMCs; the material itself was cDNA or gDNA.

Those enrolled, adults aged 18 to 89 years, came from about two dozen US areas. Shortly before study entry, within 2 weeks, exposed participants had met a COVID-19 case. As handled by the study authors: Estimated nucleated cell counts came from reference gene primer amplification. Assay: immunoSEQ multiplex PCR; the TCRdb copy retains only in-frame clones and omits some. The DNA was the basis for D and trimming; V, J and clone size are from that table. In the table there are approximately 400,000 clones, roughly 90% of which are singletons. The CDR3 has 14 residues. V lost 0 bases, J lost 0 bases, and 6 bases lay in between. Per the germline V gene, CDR1 is SGHRS and CDR2 is YFSETQ.

The sequenced material came from PBMCs or T cells enriched from blood (not recorded which). The chain has TRBV5-1 and TRBJ1-2; D uncertain. This receptor was identified in a woman aged 40 to 50 who had been exposed to COVID-19. CDR3 sequence (DNA): TGCGCCAGCAGCTTGGGGCATTCTAACTATGGCTACACCTTC. It is translated as CASSLGHSNYGYTF.